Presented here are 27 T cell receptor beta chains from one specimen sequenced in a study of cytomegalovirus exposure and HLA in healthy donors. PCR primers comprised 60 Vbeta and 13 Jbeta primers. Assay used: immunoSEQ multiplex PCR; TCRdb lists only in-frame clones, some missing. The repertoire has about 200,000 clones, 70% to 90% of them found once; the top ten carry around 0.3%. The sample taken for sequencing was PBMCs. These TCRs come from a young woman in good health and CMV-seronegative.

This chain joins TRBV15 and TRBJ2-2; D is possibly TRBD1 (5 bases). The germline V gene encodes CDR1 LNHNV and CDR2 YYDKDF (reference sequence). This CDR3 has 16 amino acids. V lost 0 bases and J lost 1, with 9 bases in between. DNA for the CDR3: TGTGCCACCAGCAGAGACAGCAGGGTGAACACCGGGGAGCTGTTTTTT. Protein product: CATSRDSRVNTGELFF.

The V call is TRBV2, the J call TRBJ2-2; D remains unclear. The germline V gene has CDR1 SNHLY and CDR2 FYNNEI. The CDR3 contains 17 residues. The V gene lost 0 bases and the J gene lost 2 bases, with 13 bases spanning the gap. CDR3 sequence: CASSEALGRTNTGELFF. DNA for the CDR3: TGTGCCAGCAGTGAAGCCTTGGGCCGAACTAACACCGGGGAGCTGTTTTTT.

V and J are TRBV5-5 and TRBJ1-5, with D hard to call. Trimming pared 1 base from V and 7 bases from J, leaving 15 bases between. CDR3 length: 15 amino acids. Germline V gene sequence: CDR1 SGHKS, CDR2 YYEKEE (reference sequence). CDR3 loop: CASSLTIGVRQPQHF. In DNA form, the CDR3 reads TGTGCCAGCAGCTTGACCATCGGGGTTCGGCAGCCCCAGCATTTT.

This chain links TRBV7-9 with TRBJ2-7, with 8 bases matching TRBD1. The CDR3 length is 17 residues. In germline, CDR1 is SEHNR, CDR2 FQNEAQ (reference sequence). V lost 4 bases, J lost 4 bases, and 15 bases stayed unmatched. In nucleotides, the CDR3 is TGTGCCAGCAGCTCTTGGACAGGGAGGACCTCGGTATACGAGCAGTACTTC. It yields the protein CASSSWTGRTSVYEQYF.

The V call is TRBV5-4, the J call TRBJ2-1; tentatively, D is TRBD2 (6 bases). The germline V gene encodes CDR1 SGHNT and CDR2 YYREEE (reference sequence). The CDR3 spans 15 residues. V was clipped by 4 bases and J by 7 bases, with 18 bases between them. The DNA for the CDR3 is TGTGCCAGCAGCCTGGGTCGAGGGCGGGAAAATGAGCAGTTCTTC. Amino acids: CASSLGRGRENEQFF.

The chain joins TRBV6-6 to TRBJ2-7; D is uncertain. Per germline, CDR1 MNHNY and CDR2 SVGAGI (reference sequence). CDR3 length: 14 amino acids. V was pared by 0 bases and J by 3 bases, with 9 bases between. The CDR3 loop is CASSYSQVNYEQYF. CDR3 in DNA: TGTGCCAGCAGTTACTCTCAGGTAAACTACGAGCAGTACTTC.

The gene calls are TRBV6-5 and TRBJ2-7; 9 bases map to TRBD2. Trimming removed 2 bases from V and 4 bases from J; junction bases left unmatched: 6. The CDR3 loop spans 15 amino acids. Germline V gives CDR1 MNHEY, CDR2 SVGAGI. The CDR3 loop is CASSYLSGRGYEQYF. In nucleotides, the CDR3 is TGTGCCAGCAGTTACCTTAGCGGGAGAGGTTACGAGCAGTACTTC.

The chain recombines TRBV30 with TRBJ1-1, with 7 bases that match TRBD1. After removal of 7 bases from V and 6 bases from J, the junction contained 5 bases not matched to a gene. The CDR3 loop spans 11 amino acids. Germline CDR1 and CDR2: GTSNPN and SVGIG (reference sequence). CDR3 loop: CASQTGAEAFF. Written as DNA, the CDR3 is TGTGCCTCCCAAACAGGGGCTGAAGCTTTCTTT. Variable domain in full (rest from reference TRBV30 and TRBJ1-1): SQTIHQWPATLVQPVGSPLSLECTVEGTSNPNLYWYRQAAGRGLQLLFYSVGIGQISSEVPQNLSASRPQDRQFILSSKKLLLSDSGFYLCASQTGAEAFFGQGTRLTVV.

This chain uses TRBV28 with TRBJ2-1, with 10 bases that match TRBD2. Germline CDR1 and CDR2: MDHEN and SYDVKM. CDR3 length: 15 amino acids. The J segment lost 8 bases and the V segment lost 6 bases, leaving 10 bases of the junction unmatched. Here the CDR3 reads CASSTSSGRFDEQFF. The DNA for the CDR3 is TGTGCCAGCAGCACCTCTAGCGGGAGATTCGATGAGCAGTTCTTC.

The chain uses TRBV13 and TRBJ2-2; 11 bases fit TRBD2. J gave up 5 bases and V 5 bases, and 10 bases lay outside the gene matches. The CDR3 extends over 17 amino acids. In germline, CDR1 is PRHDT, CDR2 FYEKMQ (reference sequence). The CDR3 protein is CASSPRLAGGRTGELFF. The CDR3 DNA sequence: TGTGCCAGCAGCCCGAGGCTAGCGGGAGGAAGGACCGGGGAGCTGTTTTTT.

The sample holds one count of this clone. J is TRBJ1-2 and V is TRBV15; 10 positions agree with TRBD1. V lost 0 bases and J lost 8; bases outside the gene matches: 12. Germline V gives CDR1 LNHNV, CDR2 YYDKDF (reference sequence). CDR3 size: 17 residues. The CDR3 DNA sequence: TGTGCCACCAGCAGAGATTCTACCGGGACAGGGGATAAGGGCTACACCTTC. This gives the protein CATSRDSTGTGDKGYTF.

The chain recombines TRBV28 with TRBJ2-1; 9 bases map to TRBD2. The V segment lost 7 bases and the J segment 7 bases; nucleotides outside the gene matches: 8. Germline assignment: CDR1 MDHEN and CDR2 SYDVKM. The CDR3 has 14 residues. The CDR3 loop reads CASTPGLALNEQFF. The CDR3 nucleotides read TGTGCCAGCACCCCGGGACTAGCTTTGAATGAGCAGTTCTTC.

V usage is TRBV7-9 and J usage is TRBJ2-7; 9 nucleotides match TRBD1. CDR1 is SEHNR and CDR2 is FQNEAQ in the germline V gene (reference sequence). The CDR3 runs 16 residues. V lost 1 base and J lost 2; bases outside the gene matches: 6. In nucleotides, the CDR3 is TGTGCCAGCAGCTTAGTTGGGACAGGGAATACCTACGAGCAGTACTTC. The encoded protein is CASSLVGTGNTYEQYF.

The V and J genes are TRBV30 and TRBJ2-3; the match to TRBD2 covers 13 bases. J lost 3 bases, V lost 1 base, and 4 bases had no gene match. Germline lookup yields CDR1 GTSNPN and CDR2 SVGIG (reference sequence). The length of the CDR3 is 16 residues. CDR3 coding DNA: TGTGCCTGGAGTGGACTAGCGGGGGGCCGAACAGATACGCAGTATTTT. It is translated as CAWSGLAGGRTDTQYF.

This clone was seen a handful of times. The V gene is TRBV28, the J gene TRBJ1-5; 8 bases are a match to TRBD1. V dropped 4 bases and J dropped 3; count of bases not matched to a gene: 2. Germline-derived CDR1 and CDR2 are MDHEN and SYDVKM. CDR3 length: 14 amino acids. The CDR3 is CASSWDRYNQPQHF. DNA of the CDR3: TGTGCCAGCAGTTGGGACAGGTACAATCAGCCCCAGCATTTT.

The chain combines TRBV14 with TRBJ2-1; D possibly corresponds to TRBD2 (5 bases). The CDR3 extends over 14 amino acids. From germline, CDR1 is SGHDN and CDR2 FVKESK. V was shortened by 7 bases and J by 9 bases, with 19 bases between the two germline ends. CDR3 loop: CASTGNDLYGEQFF. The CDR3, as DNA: TGTGCCAGCACCGGGAACGACCTCTACGGTGAGCAGTTCTTC.

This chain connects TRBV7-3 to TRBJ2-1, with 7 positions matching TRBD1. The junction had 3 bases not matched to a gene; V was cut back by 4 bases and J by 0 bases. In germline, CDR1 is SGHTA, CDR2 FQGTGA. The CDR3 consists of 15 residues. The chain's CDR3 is CASSSGQSSYNEQFF. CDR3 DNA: TGTGCCAGCAGCTCGGGACAGAGCTCCTACAATGAGCAGTTCTTC.

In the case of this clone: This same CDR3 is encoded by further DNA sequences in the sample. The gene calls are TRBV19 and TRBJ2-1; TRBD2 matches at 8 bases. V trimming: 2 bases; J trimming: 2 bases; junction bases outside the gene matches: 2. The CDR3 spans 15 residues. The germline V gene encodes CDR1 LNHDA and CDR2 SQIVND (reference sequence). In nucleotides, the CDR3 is TGTGCCAGTAGTATAACCGGGGGGGCCTACAATGAGCAGTTCTTC. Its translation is CASSITGGAYNEQFF.

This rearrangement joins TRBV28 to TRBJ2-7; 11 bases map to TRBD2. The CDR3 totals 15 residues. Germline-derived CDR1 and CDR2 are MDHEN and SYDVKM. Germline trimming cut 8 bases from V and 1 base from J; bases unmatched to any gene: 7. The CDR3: CASVTLAGGSYEQYF. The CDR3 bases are TGTGCCAGCGTGACCCTAGCGGGGGGATCCTACGAGCAGTACTTC.

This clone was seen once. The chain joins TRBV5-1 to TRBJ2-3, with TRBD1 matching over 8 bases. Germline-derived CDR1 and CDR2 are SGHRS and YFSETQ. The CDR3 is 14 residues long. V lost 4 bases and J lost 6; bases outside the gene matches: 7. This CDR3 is CASSTDREADTQYF. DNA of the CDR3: TGCGCCAGCAGCACGGACAGGGAAGCGGATACGCAGTATTTT.

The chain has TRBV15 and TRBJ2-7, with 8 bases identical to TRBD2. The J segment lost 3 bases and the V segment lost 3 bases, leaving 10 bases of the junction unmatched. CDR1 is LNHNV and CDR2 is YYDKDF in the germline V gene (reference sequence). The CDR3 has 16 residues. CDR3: CATSRAGRELGYEQYF. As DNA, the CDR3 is TGTGCCACCAGCAGGGCCGGGAGGGAACTAGGCTACGAGCAGTACTTC. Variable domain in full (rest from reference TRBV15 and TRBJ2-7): DAMVIQNPRYQVTQFGKPVTLSCSQTLNHNVMYWYQQKSSQAPKLLFHYYDKDFNNEADTPDNFQSRRPNTSFCFLDIRSPGLGDTAMYLCATSRAGRELGYEQYFGPGTRLTVT.

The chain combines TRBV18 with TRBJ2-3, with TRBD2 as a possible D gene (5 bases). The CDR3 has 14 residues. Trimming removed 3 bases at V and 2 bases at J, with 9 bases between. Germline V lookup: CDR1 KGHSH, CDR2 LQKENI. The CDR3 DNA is TGTGCCAGCTCACCCCCGGGGAACACAGATACGCAGTATTTT. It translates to CASSPPGNTDTQYF.

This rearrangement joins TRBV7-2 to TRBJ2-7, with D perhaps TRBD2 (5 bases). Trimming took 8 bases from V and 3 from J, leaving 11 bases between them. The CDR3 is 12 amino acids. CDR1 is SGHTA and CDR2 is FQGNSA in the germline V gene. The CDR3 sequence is CASGRGLYEQYF. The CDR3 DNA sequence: TGTGCCAGCGGCCGGGGTCTCTACGAGCAGTACTTC.

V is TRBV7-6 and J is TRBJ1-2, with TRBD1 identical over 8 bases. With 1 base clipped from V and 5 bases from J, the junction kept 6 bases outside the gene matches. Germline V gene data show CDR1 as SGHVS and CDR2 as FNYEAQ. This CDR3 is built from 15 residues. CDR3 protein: CASSLGPGTGYGYTF. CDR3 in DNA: TGTGCCAGCAGCTTAGGCCCCGGGACAGGATATGGCTACACCTTC.

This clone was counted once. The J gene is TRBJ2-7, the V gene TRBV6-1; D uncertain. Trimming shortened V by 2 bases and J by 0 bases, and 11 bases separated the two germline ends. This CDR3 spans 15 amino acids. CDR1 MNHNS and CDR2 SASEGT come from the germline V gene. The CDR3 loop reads CASSESPTYSYEQYF. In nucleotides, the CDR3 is TGTGCCAGCAGTGAATCCCCTACCTACTCCTACGAGCAGTACTTC.

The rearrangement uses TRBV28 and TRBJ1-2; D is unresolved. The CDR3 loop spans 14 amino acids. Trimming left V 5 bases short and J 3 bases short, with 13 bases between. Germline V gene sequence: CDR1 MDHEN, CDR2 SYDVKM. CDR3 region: CASSKTGRDYGYTF. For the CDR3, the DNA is TGTGCCAGCAGTAAGACCGGGAGGGACTATGGCTACACCTTC.

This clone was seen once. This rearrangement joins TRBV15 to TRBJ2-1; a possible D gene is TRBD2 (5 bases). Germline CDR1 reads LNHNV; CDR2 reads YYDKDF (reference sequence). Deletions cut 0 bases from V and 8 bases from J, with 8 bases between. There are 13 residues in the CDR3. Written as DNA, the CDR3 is TGTGCCACCAGCAGAGATCGGGGATATGAGCAGTTCTTC. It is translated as CATSRDRGYEQFF. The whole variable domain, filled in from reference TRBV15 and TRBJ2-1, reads DAMVIQNPRYQVTQFGKPVTLSCSQTLNHNVMYWYQQKSSQAPKLLFHYYDKDFNNEADTPDNFQSRRPNTSFCFLDIRSPGLGDTAMYLCATSRDRGYEQFFGPGTRLTVL.